The next 32 T cell receptor beta chains were all read from a single sample in a study of relationships among human T cell subsets. TCR alpha and beta CDR3s were amplified from mRNA by semiquantitative ARM-PCR. Tagged nested gene-specific primers were used first, then communal superprimers amplified exponentially. TCRdb fed the multiplex PCR reads into MiXCR, producing one record per CDR3 protein. The sample has about 4,000 distinct CDR3 sequences; roughly half are singletons. CD4+CD25-CD294+ Th2 cells were bead-selected for CD294 once CD4+CD56+ natural killer T cells were depleted. The sample was CD4+ Th2 cells sorted from blood. These receptors were obtained from a man in his forties or fifties in good health.

The rearrangement links TRBV4-2 to TRBJ1-6; weak D call: TRBD1 (6 bases). CDR3 size: 16 residues. Germline V lookup: CDR1 LGHNA, CDR2 YNFKEQ. Trimming removed 1 base from V and 9 bases from J, with 16 bases in between. The CDR3 sequence: CASSQGLQGTGSPLHF. As DNA, the CDR3 is TGTGCCAGCAGCCAAGGTCTCCAGGGGACGGGTTCACCCCTCCACTTT.

In its sample, this clonotype was seen a few times. The J gene is TRBJ2-5, the V gene TRBV11-2; D is perhaps TRBD1 (6 bases). From germline, CDR1 is SGHAT and CDR2 FQNNGV. The ends were cut back, 2 bases at V and 5 bases at J, with 18 bases in the middle. This CDR3 region has 16 residues. CDR3 in DNA: TGTGCCAGCAGCTTACGTCCCGGGACACGACAGGAGACCCAGTACTTC. It translates to CASSLRPGTRQETQYF.

The V and J genes are TRBV2 and TRBJ2-5; D may be TRBD1 or TRBD2 (5 bases each). There are 14 residues in the CDR3. Germline V lookup: CDR1 SNHLY, CDR2 FYNNEI. V lost 7 bases, J lost 2 bases, and 14 bases lay in between. CDR3 nucleotides: TGTGCCAGCACCCCGGGACCCACTCAAGAGACCCAGTACTTC. Translation gives CASTPGPTQETQYF.

This clonotype is a singleton in its sample. The V and J genes are TRBV12-3 or TRBV12-4 and TRBJ2-5, with a possible D match to TRBD1 (5 bases). With 3 bases removed from V and 5 bases from J, the gap between germline ends came to 10 bases. The CDR3 has 13 residues. CDR3 in DNA: TGTGCCAGCAGTTTGGACCCAGGGGAGACCCAGTACTTC. It translates to CASSLDPGETQYF.

The rearrangement uses TRBV12-3 or TRBV12-4 and TRBJ2-7; D unresolved. This CDR3 has 11 residues. The V and J ends lost 6 bases and 6 bases respectively, with 9 bases between them. DNA for the CDR3: TGTGCCAGCAGCCGCTCCCCCGAGCAGTACTTC. Its translation: CASSRSPEQYF.

This clonotype showed up just a few times. V is TRBV29-1 and J is TRBJ1-1, with 8 bases fitting TRBD1. Germline CDR1 is SQVTM and CDR2 is ANQGSEA. The CDR3 is made up of 12 amino acids. Trimming cost V 6 bases and J 4 bases; bases outside gene matches: 4. CDR3 sequence: CSVGQGVTEAFF. The CDR3 DNA reads TGCAGCGTAGGACAGGGTGTCACTGAAGCTTTCTTT.

The chain has TRBV19 and TRBJ2-1; D is tentatively TRBD1 or TRBD2 (6 bases each). The J call may be mistaken, given a closer DNA end match to TRBJ2-7. This CDR3 region has 14 residues. CDR1 and CDR2 from the germline V gene are LNHDA and SQIVND (reference sequence). CDR3 sequence reads: CASRGPGRSYEQYF. The CDR3 DNA follows: TGTGCCAGTCGGGGGCCGGGGAGGTCCTACGAGCAGTACTTC.

This clonotype showed up just a few times. This rearrangement joins TRBV28 to TRBJ2-1; 7 bases are shared with TRBD2. The germline gives CDR1 MDHEN, CDR2 SYDVKM. CDR3 size: 13 residues. With 5 bases clipped from V and 5 bases from J, the junction kept 3 bases outside the gene matches. CDR3 sequence: CASSKSGNNEQFF. CDR3 coding DNA: TGTGCCAGCAGTAAAAGCGGGAACAATGAGCAGTTCTTC.

The gene calls are TRBV6-6 and TRBJ2-5; D is possibly TRBD2 (6 bases). The germline V gene has CDR1 MNHNY and CDR2 SVGAGI (reference sequence). This CDR3 is 16 amino acids long. V lost 0 bases and J lost 7, with 18 bases in between. The CDR3 sequence: CASSYSGQPVGGTQYF. The CDR3 region has the DNA TGTGCCAGCAGTTACTCGGGCCAACCGGTCGGGGGGACCCAGTACTTC.

The rearrangement links TRBV4-1 to TRBJ1-2; TRBD1 might be the D (6 bases). CDR3 length equals 15 residues. Per the germline V gene, CDR1 is MGHRA and CDR2 is YSYEKL. Trimming removed 3 bases at V and 4 bases at J, with 15 bases between. CDR3 DNA sequence: TGCGCCAGCAGCCAGATGGGGGCGGTAGGCTATGGCTACACCTTC. Amino acids: CASSQMGAVGYGYTF.

This clonotype appeared a few times. J is TRBJ1-6 and V is TRBV4-1, with D unclear. Trimming removed 4 bases from V and 5 bases from J, with 6 bases in between. Germline lookup yields CDR1 MGHRA and CDR2 YSYEKL. The CDR3 contains 13 residues. CDR3 protein: CASSPPDNSPLHF. CDR3 DNA: TGCGCCAGCAGCCCCCCGGATAATTCACCCCTCCACTTT.

The V call is TRBV5-4, the J call TRBJ2-3, with TRBD1 as a possible D gene (5 bases). The germline V and J ends were trimmed by 4 bases and 3 bases, with 15 bases remaining between them. There are 15 residues in the CDR3. CDR1 and CDR2 from the germline V gene are SGHNT and YYREEE (reference sequence). The CDR3 nucleotides read TGTGCCAGCAGCCCTGGCAGGGCTTGGACAGATACGCAGTATTTT. This encodes CASSPGRAWTDTQYF.

V gene TRBV12-3 or TRBV12-4 combines with J gene TRBJ1-5, with a tentative D call TRBD1 (5 bases). With 6 bases removed from V and 1 base from J, the gap between germline ends came to 13 bases. The length of the CDR3 is 15 residues. The CDR3 here is CASSWDGSSNQPQHF. For the CDR3, the DNA is TGTGCCAGCAGCTGGGACGGCTCGAGCAATCAGCCCCAGCATTTT.

This clonotype showed up just a few times. Germline is not matched at one junction end, which may reflect a read error. The chain uses TRBV11-2 and TRBJ2-7; 9 bases line up with TRBD1. Germline V lookup: CDR1 SGHAT, CDR2 FQNNGV. The CDR3 runs to 14 residues. The CDR3 DNA reads as TGTGCCAGCAGCTCTACAGGGGGCCTATCTGAGCTGGACTTC. Translation gives CASSSTGGLSELDF.

The genes are TRBV5-1 and TRBJ2-5, with D tentatively TRBD2 (5 bases). The V end lost 4 bases, the J end lost 2 bases, and 12 bases lay between the germline ends. CDR3 length equals 14 residues. Germline V lookup: CDR1 SGHRS, CDR2 YFSETQ. The CDR3 coding sequence is TGCGCCAGCAGCGTTGAGGGCTTGCAAGAGACCCAGTACTTC. The encoded protein is CASSVEGLQETQYF.

The chain links TRBV27 to TRBJ2-7, with D perhaps matching TRBD1 (6 bases). Per the germline V gene, CDR1 is MNHEY and CDR2 is SMNVEV (reference sequence). CDR3 length equals 13 residues. Trimming took off 2 bases at V and 2 bases at J, with 7 bases between the two ends. The CDR3 nucleotides are TGTGCCAGCAGTTTACCAGGGGCCTACGAGCAGTACTTC. Translating gives CASSLPGAYEQYF.

The V call is TRBV6-5, the J call TRBJ2-7, with 12 bases identical to TRBD2. Germline V gene sequence: CDR1 MNHEY, CDR2 SVGAGI. After removal of 4 bases from V and 8 bases from J, the junction contained 9 bases not matched to a gene. The CDR3 length is 15 residues. CDR3 in amino acids: CASSSWTSGEIKQYF. CDR3 nucleotides: TGTGCCAGCAGTTCGTGGACTAGCGGGGAAATCAAGCAGTACTTC.

The rearrangement uses TRBV6-6 and TRBJ1-2; tentatively, D is TRBD1 (5 bases). The germline CDR1 and CDR2 sequences are MNHNY and SVGAGI (reference sequence). V was cut by 2 bases and J by 4 bases, with 11 bases left in between. This CDR3 contains 14 residues. The CDR3 DNA reads TGTGCCAGCAGTTACGGACTGGGGCCCTATGGCTACACCTTC. This encodes CASSYGLGPYGYTF.

The chain joins TRBV7-9 to TRBJ2-1; maybe TRBD1 (5 bases). Germline CDR1 reads SEHNR; CDR2 reads FQNEAQ (reference sequence). Trimming removed 3 bases from V and 1 base from J, with 13 bases in between. CDR3 size: 16 residues. In DNA, the CDR3 is TGTGCCAGCAGCTTCTGGGGCAGGAGTTCCTACAATGAGCAGTTCTTC. Translated: CASSFWGRSSYNEQFF. Looking up the rest from reference TRBV7-9 and TRBJ2-1 gives the full variable domain: DTGVSQNPRHKITKRGQNVTFRCDPISEHNRLYWYRQTLGQGPEFLTYFQNEAQLEKSRLLSDRFSAERPKGSFSTLEIQRTEQGDSAMYLCASSFWGRSSYNEQFFGPGTRLTVL.

The rearrangement links TRBV18 to TRBJ2-1, with 14 bases lining up with TRBD2. Trimming took 3 bases from V and 2 from J; bases not matched to a gene: 6. Looked up from germline, CDR1 is KGHSH and CDR2 is LQKENI. The CDR3 has 18 residues. The CDR3 bases are TGTGCCAGCTCACCCGTGACTAGCGGGGGGGCCGCCTACAATGAGCAGTTCTTC. Residues: CASSPVTSGGAAYNEQFF.

There are a few counts of this clonotype. This sequence joins TRBV20-1 and TRBJ2-7, with 8 positions matching TRBD2. This CDR3 is 13 amino acids long. CDR1 is DFQATT and CDR2 is SNEGSKA in the germline V gene (reference sequence). The V and J ends lost 3 bases and 4 bases, in that order; junction bases with no gene match: 5. DNA for the CDR3: TGCAGTGCTAGCGGGAGGGCCGGGTACGAGCAGTACTTC. It specifies CSASGRAGYEQYF.

This clonotype has a single count. Because it lacks the conserved phenylalanine or tryptophan at the end, this CDR3 is likely a read error. The chain links TRBV12-5 to TRBJ2-3, with 10 bases aligning to TRBD2. Germline loops: CDR1 LGHNT, CDR2 FRNRAP. V was pared by 0 bases and J by 4 bases, with 7 bases of the junction left unmatched. The CDR3 has 17 amino acids. The CDR3 nucleotides are TGTGCTAGTGGTTTGGTACTCGGGCTAGCGGGAGCAGATACGCAGTATTTA. The encoded protein is CASGLVLGLAGADTQYL.

The chain uses TRBV7-6 and TRBJ1-5; D gene ambiguous. Trimming pared 2 bases from V and 7 bases from J, leaving 9 bases between. Germline V gene data show CDR1 as SGHVS and CDR2 as FNYEAQ. CDR3 length: 13 amino acids. CDR3 sequence reads: CASSLSEAQPQHF. The CDR3 DNA reads as TGTGCCAGCAGCTTATCTGAGGCCCAGCCCCAGCATTTT.

This clonotype appeared a few times. A junction end diverges from the germline sequence, so it may reflect a read error. The rearrangement links TRBV5-5 to TRBJ1-1; maybe TRBD1 (5 bases). Germline CDR1 SGHKS, CDR2 YYEKEE (reference sequence). CDR3 length: 15 amino acids. CDR3 region: CASSPPGRENTEAFF. CDR3 nucleotide sequence: TGCGCCAGCAGCCCCCCGGGACGGGAGAACACTGAAGCTTTCTTT. The full variable domain, rest sourced from reference TRBV5-5 and TRBJ1-1, is DAGVTQSPTHLIKTRGQQVTLRCSPISGHKSVSWYQQVLGQGPQFIFQYYEKEERGRGNFPDRFSARQFPNYSSELNVNALLLGDSALYLCASSPPGRENTEAFFGQGTRLTVV.

The rearrangement links TRBV18 to TRBJ2-1, with 9 bases fitting TRBD1. The germline V gene has CDR1 KGHSH and CDR2 LQKENI. This CDR3 spans 18 amino acids. V was clipped by 3 bases and J by 1 base; unmatched bases: 10. DNA for the CDR3: TGTGCCAGCTCACCGGGACAGGGTATTGGGTCGTCCTACAATGAGCAGTTCTTC. Protein: CASSPGQGIGSSYNEQFF.

The chain has TRBV29-1 and TRBJ2-7, with D hard to call. The CDR3 totals 12 residues. The germline V and J ends were trimmed by 5 bases and 1 base, with 9 bases remaining between them. The germline V gene encodes CDR1 SQVTM and CDR2 ANQGSEA. The CDR3 sequence: CSVRYPSYEQYF. The CDR3 DNA is TGCAGCGTTAGGTACCCTTCCTACGAGCAGTACTTC.

This clonotype is deemed large. Its ends do not fully match the called genes, so a read error is possible. This sequence joins TRBV5-4 and TRBJ1-2, with D unresolved. This CDR3 has 13 amino acids. In germline, CDR1 is SGHNT, CDR2 YYREEE (reference sequence). The chain's CDR3 is CASSLDAVGGYTF. The CDR3 nucleotides read TGCGCCAGCAGCTTGGACGCTGTGGGCGGCTACACCTTC.

The chain carries TRBV28 and TRBJ1-3; 7 positions match TRBD1. The CDR3 totals 15 residues. V lost 4 bases, J lost 4 bases, and 7 bases stayed unmatched. Looked up from germline, CDR1 is MDHEN and CDR2 is SYDVKM. The CDR3 loop reads CASSSPRQGGNTIYF. The CDR3, as DNA: TGTGCCAGCAGTTCCCCCCGACAGGGCGGAAACACCATATATTTT.

This clonotype was counted a few times. The V and J genes are TRBV20-1 and TRBJ2-4; D ambiguous. CDR1 and CDR2 from the germline V gene are DFQATT and SNEGSKA (reference sequence). V was pared by 5 bases and J by 3 bases, with 11 bases between. This CDR3 contains 13 residues. In nucleotides, the CDR3 is TGCAGTGCTCCCGCATTCGGCAAAAACATTCAGTACTTC. Translating it yields CSAPAFGKNIQYF.

This clonotype is large (0.1 to 1%) within its sample. The V and J genes are TRBV11-2 and TRBJ2-1; TRBD2 matches 7 bases. The CDR3 sequence is 16 residues long. V shed 6 bases, J shed 1 base, and the junction held 9 bases outside the gene matches. The germline V gene has CDR1 SGHAT and CDR2 FQNNGV. The chain's CDR3 is CASRGWGGLSYNEQFF. CDR3 DNA: TGTGCCAGCAGAGGATGGGGGGGACTTTCCTACAATGAGCAGTTCTTC.

The chain uses TRBV6-1 and TRBJ2-7; the match to TRBD2 covers 9 bases. The CDR3 is 16 amino acids. The V gene's germline CDR1 is MNHNS and CDR2 SASEGT. V dropped 4 bases and J dropped 2; count of bases not matched to a gene: 9. CDR3 coding DNA: TGTGCCAGCAGTGGCAGGCTAGCGGGACAAACCTACGAGCAGTACTTC. This codes for CASSGRLAGQTYEQYF.

The rearrangement links TRBV11-2 to TRBJ2-7; possibly TRBD1 or TRBD2 for D (5 bases each). This CDR3 contains 17 residues. The V gene's germline CDR1 is SGHAT and CDR2 FQNNGV. Trimming removed 0 bases at V and 4 bases at J, with 19 bases between. CDR3 bases: TGTGCCAGCAGCTTAGATCGAGGGGCAGGAGAATGGTACGAGCAGTACTTC. The encoded protein is CASSLDRGAGEWYEQYF.